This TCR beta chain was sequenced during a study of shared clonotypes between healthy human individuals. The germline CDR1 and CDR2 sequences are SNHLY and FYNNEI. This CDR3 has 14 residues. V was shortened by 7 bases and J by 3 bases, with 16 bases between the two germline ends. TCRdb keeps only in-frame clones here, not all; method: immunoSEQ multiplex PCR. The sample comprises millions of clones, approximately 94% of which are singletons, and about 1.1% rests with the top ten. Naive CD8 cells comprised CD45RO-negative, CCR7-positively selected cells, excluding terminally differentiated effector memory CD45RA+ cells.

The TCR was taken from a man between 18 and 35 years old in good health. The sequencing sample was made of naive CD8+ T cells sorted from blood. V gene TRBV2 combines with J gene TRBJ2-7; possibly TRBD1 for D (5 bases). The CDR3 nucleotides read TGTGCCAGCATCAGCCAGGACAAGTTCTACGAGCAGTACTTC. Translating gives CASISQDKFYEQYF.